Reported below is one T cell receptor (beta chain). The data were taken from a study of T cells expressing NK-cell markers. Across the study: Obtained from sorted CD3+CD56+NKG2C+, CD3+CD56+NKG2C- and CD3+CD56-NKG2C+ T cells were the TCR beta repertoires.

Researchers built TCR beta cDNA using 5'RACE template switching with UMIs. TCRdb reanalyzed the 5' RACE reads and collapses them to one entry per CDR3 protein, without DNA. Reported are about 390,000 distinct CDR3 sequences; the ten largest clones contain around a tenth. Germline V CDR1 and CDR2: SGDLS, YYNGEE. The CDR3 sequence is 15 residues long. The specimen was blood T cells: a sorted CD56 or NKG2C T cell subset, CD4+ or CD8+ T cells, or bulk PBMC T cells (not recorded which). The receptor was isolated from a woman aged 50 to 65 in good health. The rearrangement links TRBV9 to TRBJ2-5; TCRdb names TRBD1, which stays unverified in the absence of DNA. CDR3 sequence: CASSVGDKGWETQYF.